This T cell receptor beta chain was captured by sequencing in a study of naive and memory T cell subsets. To note about this clonotype: The antigen remains undetermined.

General study results and limits: Over 95% of naive TCR sequences appeared only once after error correction, unlike memory subsets. Possibly reflecting memory cells re-expressing CD45RA, a few larger clonotypes occurred in naive repertoires, especially CD8.

Germline values: CDR1 MDHEN, CDR2 SYDVKM. The CDR3 extends over 15 amino acids. V gave up 0 bases and J gave up 2 bases, with 10 bases separating them. The beta constant-region primer was an equimolar mix of two oligonucleotides covering TRBC1 and TRBC2. Nested alpha and beta constant-region primers with the SP2 primer drove four PCR rounds on ligated cDNA. TCRdb redid the calling of the UMI-ligation and nested PCR reads with MiXCR, one entry per CDR3 protein. The table records about 99,000 distinct CDR3 sequences, around 13% of them present only once. Sequences were obtained from naive CD8+ T cells from blood. The chain recombines TRBV28 with TRBJ2-5; unclear D gene. The source of this sequence is a human donor in good health. The chain's CDR3 is CASSLWAEEQETQYF. DNA of the CDR3: TGTGCCAGCAGTTTATGGGCCGAAGAACAAGAGACCCAGTACTTC.